What follows is one T cell receptor beta chain and its context. With approximately 470 ng total RNA as template and a constant-region primer, TCR beta cDNA was made. ARM-PCR was slightly modified, and three nested multiplex PCR rounds with it gave rise to the TCR beta libraries. TCRdb re-analysed the multiplex PCR reads in MiXCR, keeping a single row per CDR3 protein. The table includes 90,000 to 140,000 distinct CDR3 sequences, roughly 85% detected once. Joint extraction of RNA and DNA used about 17-33 mg of bulk tissue that was unsorted. This record comes from a study of tumor-infiltrating lymphocytes in primary liver carcinoma. Source material: liver tumor tissue from sampling region 3. Subset described: tumor region T3, left-lateral pole. This sequence originates from a middle-aged man with primary liver carcinoma and hepatitis B virus infection.

CDR3 in DNA: TGTGCCAGCAACTCTCAGGGGGAGACCCAGTACTTC. As protein: CASNSQGETQYF. The chain links TRBV6-5 to TRBJ2-5, with D tentatively TRBD1 (6 bases). The germline V gene encodes CDR1 MNHEY and CDR2 SVGAGI. With 7 bases removed from V and 5 bases from J, the gap between germline ends came to 11 bases. This CDR3 has 12 amino acids.